A single sample gave rise to the 20 T cell receptor beta chains below, sequenced in a study of blood T cells in healthy people across ages. Primed by a sample-barcoded 5' primer and a J-beta primer mix, a second PCR proceeded for roughly 6 to 12 cycles. From the 5' RACE reads, TCRdb called clonotypes with MiXCR, one entry per CDR3 protein. The top ten hold around 21% of the sample, which has around 800,000 distinct CDR3 sequences, around 42% seen once. The sequencing sample was made of blood. The receptors shown here come from a man aged 55 to 69 in good health.

V gene TRBV29-1 combines with J gene TRBJ1-1; 12 nucleotides agree with TRBD1. CDR1 and CDR2 (germline): SQVTM, ANQGSEA. This CDR3 spans 14 amino acids. Germline trimming cut 5 bases from V and 5 bases from J; bases unmatched to any gene: 6. The CDR3 DNA reads as TGCAGCGTTCTGGGACAGGGGGCAAGGACTGAAGCTTTCTTT. Encoded protein: CSVLGQGARTEAFF.

CDR3 sequence: CSASPGVNEQFF. CDR3 coding DNA: TGCAGTGCTAGCCCCGGGGTCAATGAGCAGTTCTTC. The chain links TRBV20-1 to TRBJ2-1; perhaps TRBD2 as D (5 bases). Trimming removed 3 bases at V and 6 bases at J, with 9 bases between. CDR1 DFQATT and CDR2 SNEGSKA come from the germline V gene (reference sequence). The CDR3 is 12 amino acids.

V gene TRBV3-1 combines with J gene TRBJ1-2; D not resolved. Germline loops: CDR1 LGHDT, CDR2 YNNKEL (reference sequence). The length of the CDR3 is 15 residues. Trimming took off 4 bases at V and 0 bases at J, with 12 bases between the two ends. The CDR3 region has the DNA TGTGCCAGCAGCCCCCAAGGGAGAGCTAACTATGGCTACACCTTC. This translates into CASSPQGRANYGYTF.

This clonotype has ten or more counts. The chain links TRBV29-1 to TRBJ2-5, with 9 nucleotides matching TRBD1. Germline V gives CDR1 SQVTM, CDR2 ANQGSEA. The CDR3 extends over 12 amino acids. Unmatched junction bases numbered 5, after V lost 5 bases and J lost 7 bases. CDR3 loop: CSVPDRGRTQYF. CDR3 bases: TGCAGCGTTCCGGACAGGGGAAGGACCCAGTACTTC.

The CDR3 protein is CASRPPGYEQYF. CDR3 bases: TGTGCCAGCAGGCCCCCGGGGTACGAGCAGTACTTC. The V gene is TRBV28, the J gene TRBJ2-1; a weak D match, TRBD2 (5 bases). The J call may not be correct, given that the DNA end is closer to TRBJ2-7. The V gene's germline CDR1 is MDHEN and CDR2 SYDVKM. The CDR3 runs 12 residues.

This clonotype was seen ten or more times. This rearrangement joins TRBV7-2 to TRBJ2-7, with D hard to call. The CDR3 length is 12 residues. Germline-derived CDR1 and CDR2 are SGHTA and FQGNSA. The V and J ends lost 5 bases and 7 bases respectively, with 12 bases between them. This CDR3 reads CASSPVGREQYF. CDR3 in DNA: TGTGCCAGCAGCCCCGTGGGTAGGGAGCAGTACTTC.

The table lists this clonotype with a few counts. This sequence joins TRBV9 and TRBJ2-7, with TRBD2 identical over 8 bases. The V segment lost 4 bases and the J segment 4 bases; nucleotides outside the gene matches: 13. There are 16 residues in the CDR3. Germline CDR1 SGDLS, CDR2 YYNGEE. The CDR3 is CASSPNPGGARYEQYF. The CDR3 coding sequence is TGTGCCAGCAGCCCTAACCCCGGGGGGGCGAGATACGAGCAGTACTTC.

This chain joins TRBV6-5 and TRBJ2-7; perhaps TRBD2 as D (6 bases). V shed 0 bases and J shed 5 bases, with 23 bases lying between them. The germline gives CDR1 MNHEY, CDR2 SVGAGI. CDR3 length equals 18 residues. The CDR3 DNA follows: TGTGCCAGCAGTTACTCGATCTCTAGTTCGGGAGATAGGGACGAGCAGTACTTC. This translates into CASSYSISSSGDRDEQYF.

The chain combines TRBV5-1 with TRBJ2-1; 10 bases fit TRBD2. CDR1 is SGHRS, CDR2 YFSETQ, per germline. The CDR3 length is 15 residues. J lost 8 bases, V lost 2 bases, and 7 bases had no gene match. CDR3 DNA sequence: TGCGCCAGCAGCTTAGCTAGCGGGGGATCAGATGAGCAGTTCTTC. Protein product: CASSLASGGSDEQFF.

This clonotype was recorded a few times. V is TRBV12-5 and J is TRBJ2-3; no reliable D call. Germline V gene data show CDR1 as LGHNT and CDR2 as FRNRAP. Trimming cost V 5 bases and J 4 bases, with 10 bases left between them. CDR3 length equals 13 residues. CDR3 DNA: TGTGCTAGTGGTCGCCCAATCGCAGATACGCAGTATTTT. It translates to CASGRPIADTQYF.

This CDR3 is CASSSLQGREQYF. Written as DNA, the CDR3 is TGTGCCAGCAGCTCCTTACAGGGTAGGGAGCAGTACTTC. V and J are TRBV7-6 and TRBJ2-5; D is possibly TRBD1 (6 bases). The germline V gene encodes CDR1 SGHVS and CDR2 FNYEAQ. This CDR3 spans 13 amino acids. Trimming left V 4 bases short and J 11 bases short, with 17 bases between.

This clonotype was seen more than once but under ten times. The V gene is TRBV4-3, the J gene TRBJ2-6, with 9 bases fitting TRBD1. After removal of 3 bases from V and 2 bases from J, the junction contained 8 bases not matched to a gene. Germline V lookup: CDR1 LGHNA, CDR2 YSLEER. The CDR3 spans 18 residues. The CDR3 DNA follows: TGCGCCAGCAGCCAGGCTGACAGGGGGATCGCTGGGGCCAACGTCCTGACTTTC. Residues: CASSQADRGIAGANVLTF.

The gene calls are TRBV5-1 and TRBJ2-7; D is unclear. The germline gives CDR1 SGHRS, CDR2 YFSETQ. V lost 0 bases to trimming and J lost 0 bases, with 13 bases between them. This CDR3 contains 16 residues. This chain's CDR3 is CASSLALDRPSYEQYF. The DNA of the CDR3 is TGCGCCAGCAGCTTGGCCTTAGACCGACCCTCCTACGAGCAGTACTTC.

This clonotype was found once. The genes are TRBV5-1 and TRBJ2-7; 10 bases match TRBD2. The DNA end is a closer match to TRBJ2-4, so the J assignment may be wrong. The CDR3 is 15 residues long. Germline V gene data show CDR1 as SGHRS and CDR2 as YFSETQ. In DNA, the CDR3 is TGCGCCAGCAGGAAGCGGGGGGGCCATGAAAACATTCAGTACTTC. This encodes CASRKRGGHENIQYF.

V and J are TRBV12-3 or TRBV12-4 and TRBJ2-2, with a weak D call TRBD1 (6 bases). The germline V and J ends were trimmed by 6 bases and 6 bases, with 11 bases remaining between them. This CDR3 spans 13 amino acids. CDR3 loop: CASSTGWSGELFF. DNA of the CDR3: TGTGCCAGCAGCACAGGGTGGTCCGGGGAGCTGTTTTTT.

This sequence joins TRBV6-5 and TRBJ2-5, with TRBD2 matching 11 bases. The J call may be in error: the DNA end matches TRBJ2-7 better. Germline V lookup: CDR1 MNHEY, CDR2 SVGAGI. The CDR3 runs to 16 residues. CDR3 region: CASSYTYSGGAYEQYF. The CDR3 DNA follows: TGTGCCAGCAGTTACACGTATAGCGGGGGGGCCTACGAGCAGTACTTC.

The chain is built from TRBV5-1 and TRBJ2-1; D is uncertain. This CDR3 comprises 14 residues. The germline CDR1 and CDR2 sequences are SGHRS and YFSETQ. The V gene lost 1 base and the J gene lost 3 bases, with 8 bases spanning the gap. The CDR3 spells CASSLSTVYNEQFF. The CDR3 nucleotides read TGCGCCAGCAGCTTGTCCACAGTCTACAATGAGCAGTTCTTC. Full variable domain (missing parts from reference TRBV5-1 and TRBJ2-1): KAGVTQTPRYLIKTRGQQVTLSCSPISGHRSVSWYQQTPGQGLQFLFEYFSETQRNKGNFPGRFSGRQFSNSRSEMNVSTLELGDSALYLCASSLSTVYNEQFFGPGTRLTVL.

The chain carries TRBV20-1 and TRBJ2-1, with D possibly matching TRBD1 (5 bases). The closer fit of TRBJ2-7 to the DNA end suggests the J call may be wrong. The CDR3 has 15 residues. Germline CDR1 is DFQATT and CDR2 is SNEGSKA (reference sequence). DNA for the CDR3: TGCAGTGCTAGAGTTGGGGCGAAACCCTACAATGAGCAGTACTTC. This gives the protein CSARVGAKPYNEQYF.

This clonotype was observed a few times. The chain recombines TRBV10-3 with TRBJ1-1; D is perhaps TRBD1 (5 bases). V lost 4 bases to trimming and J lost 7 bases, with 13 bases between them. Germline V CDR1 and CDR2: ENHRY, SYGVKD. The CDR3 is 13 amino acids. In DNA, the CDR3 is TGTGCCATCAGTGGAGCGGGGACCAATGAAGCTTTCTTT. Translation: CAISGAGTNEAFF.

This rearrangement joins TRBV12-3 or TRBV12-4 to TRBJ1-1; 7 nucleotides agree with TRBD1. The CDR3 is made up of 12 amino acids. J gave up 4 bases and V 7 bases, and 3 bases lay outside the gene matches. The CDR3 loop is CASTQGGTEAFF. CDR3 nucleotide sequence: TGTGCCAGCACCCAGGGGGGCACTGAAGCTTTCTTT.